This TCR beta chain is drawn from a study of blood T cell repertoires in COVID-19. Study context: Spain, Italy and the United States supplied samples that represented acute and convalescent COVID-19.

The CDR3 sequence is 16 residues long. Original methodology: From reference gene primer amplification, estimates of nucleated cell counts were derived. Assay: immunoSEQ multiplex PCR; the TCRdb copy retains only in-frame clones and omits some. V, J and clone size are those of that table, while D and trimming were read from the DNA. The profile shows approximately 240,000 clones, approximately 83% of them singletons. The chain joins TRBV12-2 to TRBJ1-5; whether TRBD1, the table's D call, matches the DNA was not checked. TRBV12-2 is labeled a pseudogene. The sequenced sample consisted of peripheral blood. The TCR comes from a woman in her 30s who had recovered from COVID-19. CDR3 sequence (DNA): TGTGCAAGTCGCTTTGGCGGGGACAGCCTCAATCAGCCCCAGCATTTT. Its protein is CASRFGGDSLNQPQHF.